This passage covers 28 T cell receptor beta chains from one sample sequenced in a study of shared clonotypes between healthy human individuals. Here immunoSEQ multiplex PCR was the method, and the copy in TCRdb shows in-frame clones only, minus some. In the table there are millions of clones, 85% to 95% of which are singletons. The sequenced sample consisted of naive CD4+ T cells from PBMCs. Subset of the sample: CD45RA+ positively selected. The receptors originated from a man aged 18-30 years in good health. Some clones in this sample may be carry-over from other donors' samples.

The chain couples TRBV7-8 to TRBJ2-1; 13 bases align to TRBD2. The length of the CDR3 is 17 residues. Germline assignment: CDR1 SGHVS and CDR2 FQNEAQ. V lost 5 bases, J lost 0 bases, and 4 bases stayed unmatched. CDR3 sequence reads: CASSDWTSGSSYNEQFF. CDR3 DNA sequence: TGTGCCAGCAGCGATTGGACTAGCGGGAGCTCCTACAATGAGCAGTTCTTC.

The chain joins TRBV5-4 to TRBJ1-2, with no clear D. CDR1 and CDR2 from the germline V gene are SGHNT and YYREEE (reference sequence). This CDR3 comprises 13 residues. The V end lost 3 bases, the J end lost 6 bases, and 12 bases lay between the germline ends. CDR3 nucleotide sequence: TGTGCCAGCAGCTCCAGGAGGGAAGATGGCTACACCTTC. Translated, it gives CASSSRREDGYTF. The full variable domain, with the rest looked up from reference TRBV5-4 and TRBJ1-2, is ETGVTQSPTHLIKTRGQQVTLRCSSQSGHNTVSWYQQALGQGPQFIFQYYREEENGRGNFPPRFSGLQFPNYSSELNVNALELDDSALYLCASSSRREDGYTFGSGTRLTVV.

The V call is TRBV7-2, the J call TRBJ2-3; 7 bases match TRBD2. This CDR3 contains 15 residues. Germline CDR1 SGHTA, CDR2 FQGNSA. Unmatched junction bases numbered 11, after V lost 5 bases and J lost 6 bases. CDR3 region: CASSLERGGPDTQYF. The DNA for the CDR3 is TGTGCCAGCAGCCTCGAGCGGGGAGGGCCGGATACGCAGTATTTT.

The chain recombines TRBV4-2 with TRBJ2-7; D remains ambiguous. Between the trimmed V and J ends, which lost 0 bases and 4 bases, there was a span of 13 bases. Per the germline V gene, CDR1 is LGHNA and CDR2 is YNFKEQ. CDR3 size: 15 residues. Here the CDR3 DNA reads TGTGCCAGCAGCCAAGATCTGTTTGGAGATTACGAGCAGTACTTC. This translates into CASSQDLFGDYEQYF.

The table lists this clone with a few counts. The V and J genes are TRBV6-4 and TRBJ1-5; the D is unclear. The CDR3 has 13 amino acids. The germline CDR1 and CDR2 sequences are MRHNA and SNTAGT. Trimming stripped 6 bases from V and 1 base from J, with 7 bases between. CDR3 bases: TGTGCCAGCAGCGCTACAAGCAATCAGCCCCAGCATTTT. Translation: CASSATSNQPQHF.

To note about this clone: Within the sample, other DNA sequences also encode this same CDR3. The chain links TRBV6-6 to TRBJ1-2, with 7 bases matching TRBD1. CDR1 and CDR2 (germline): MNHNY, SVGAGI (reference sequence). The junction had 1 base not matched to a gene; V was cut back by 4 bases and J by 2 bases. This CDR3 spans 13 amino acids. The CDR3 region is CASSSGQNYGYTF. The CDR3 DNA follows: TGTGCCAGCAGTTCGGGACAGAACTATGGCTACACCTTC.

For this clone: This sample also contains other DNA sequences that code for the same CDR3. The genes are TRBV7-2 and TRBJ2-5; 9 bases map to TRBD1. CDR1 and CDR2 from the germline V gene are SGHTA and FQGNSA. V gave up 4 bases and J gave up 4 bases; unmatched junction bases: 4. CDR3 length equals 14 residues. The CDR3 DNA reads TGTGCCAGCAGCTCGGACAGGGGACGAGAGACCCAGTACTTC. Amino acid sequence: CASSSDRGRETQYF.

This chain uses TRBV6-5 with TRBJ1-4; D call uncertain. CDR1 and CDR2 from the germline V gene are MNHEY and SVGAGI. The CDR3 is 14 amino acids. The ends were cut back, 3 bases at V and 7 bases at J, with 12 bases in the middle. DNA for the CDR3: TGTGCCAGCAGTTATCGGCCTAGTATTGAAAAACTGTTTTTT. It specifies CASSYRPSIEKLFF.

The chain couples TRBV7-2 to TRBJ2-2; 10 bases are shared with TRBD1. The CDR3 runs to 16 residues. V lost 6 bases to trimming and J lost 6 bases; unmatched junction nucleotides: 10. Germline V gene sequence: CDR1 SGHTA, CDR2 FQGNSA. Here the CDR3 reads CASRTYATGGPGELFF. The CDR3 DNA follows: TGTGCCAGCAGAACGTATGCGACAGGGGGCCCCGGGGAGCTGTTTTTT.

The chain links TRBV28 to TRBJ2-2; TRBD1 might be the D (6 bases). Germline assignment: CDR1 MDHEN and CDR2 SYDVKM. The CDR3 sequence is 15 residues long. V was shortened by 3 bases and J by 7 bases, with 15 bases between the two germline ends. The CDR3 DNA reads TGTGCCAGCAGTTTTACAGGGTTCGATGGCGGGGAGCTGTTTTTT. Translating it yields CASSFTGFDGGELFF.

V usage is TRBV7-6 and J usage is TRBJ2-1, with D possibly matching TRBD2 (6 bases). This CDR3 has 15 residues. V gave up 6 bases and J gave up 6 bases, with 18 bases separating them. Looked up from germline, CDR1 is SGHVS and CDR2 is FNYEAQ. In nucleotides, the CDR3 is TGTGCCAGCAGTTCCATTAACGGGGACTCCAATGAGCAGTTCTTC. Translated, it gives CASSSINGDSNEQFF.

The chain joins TRBV19 to TRBJ1-3; TRBD1 might be the D (5 bases). Germline loops: CDR1 LNHDA, CDR2 SQIVND (reference sequence). The CDR3 spans 16 residues. Trimming stripped 8 bases from V and 0 bases from J, with 17 bases between. DNA for the CDR3: TGTGCCAGTCCCGCATCTGCTGGGGGCTCTGGAAACACCATATATTTT. Its protein is CASPASAGGSGNTIYF.

The chain uses TRBV4-2 and TRBJ2-1; 12 positions match TRBD2. The length of the CDR3 is 16 residues. Germline CDR1 and CDR2: LGHNA and YNFKEQ. V lost 1 base and J lost 9; bases outside the gene matches: 7. The CDR3 coding sequence is TGTGCCAGCAGCCAAGGACTAGCGGGAGTATATCGTGAGCAGTTCTTC. Translation: CASSQGLAGVYREQFF.

V gene TRBV29-1 combines with J gene TRBJ2-7; TRBD2 matches at 7 bases. V trimming: 6 bases; J trimming: 7 bases; junction bases outside the gene matches: 6. Germline V gene lookup returns CDR1 SQVTM and CDR2 ANQGSEA. The CDR3 runs to 11 residues. CDR3 protein: CSVGREGEQYF. CDR3 DNA: TGCAGCGTGGGCAGGGAGGGAGAGCAGTACTTC.

The chain couples TRBV5-4 to TRBJ2-1; tentative D call: TRBD2 (7 bases). The CDR3 has 16 residues. In germline, CDR1 is SGHNT, CDR2 YYREEE (reference sequence). The V and J ends lost 2 bases and 5 bases respectively, with 17 bases between them. DNA for the CDR3: TGTGCCAGCAGCTTATCGGCCAGAGGGGGGGACAATGAGCAGTTCTTC. This codes for CASSLSARGGDNEQFF.

The V gene is TRBV10-1, the J gene TRBJ2-3, with D unclear. Trimming removed 6 bases at V and 0 bases at J, with 4 bases between. The germline V gene has CDR1 WNHNN and CDR2 SYGVQD (reference sequence). The CDR3 contains 12 residues. The CDR3 DNA is TGCGCCAGCAGGGACAGCACAGATACGCAGTATTTT. Amino acids: CASRDSTDTQYF.

This rearrangement joins TRBV15 to TRBJ2-5; D is tentatively TRBD1 or TRBD2 (5 bases each). CDR3 length: 14 residues. Looked up from germline, CDR1 is LNHNV and CDR2 is YYDKDF (reference sequence). V was shortened by 5 bases and J by 5 bases, with 15 bases between the two germline ends. The CDR3 loop reads CATSAGTLLETQYF. The CDR3 nucleotides are TGTGCCACCAGCGCCGGGACCCTGTTGGAGACCCAGTACTTC.

CDR3: CASTPGREYEQYF. The CDR3 DNA reads as TGTGCCAGCACCCCGGGCAGAGAGTACGAGCAGTACTTC. V and J are TRBV11-2 and TRBJ2-7; D unclear. The CDR3 covers 13 residues. The germline V and J ends were trimmed by 7 bases and 4 bases, with 14 bases remaining between them. Germline CDR1 SGHAT, CDR2 FQNNGV. Filled out from reference TRBV11-2 and TRBJ2-7, the complete variable domain reads EAGVAQSPRYKIIEKRQSVAFWCNPISGHATLYWYQQILGQGPKLLIQFQNNGVVDDSQLPKDRFSAERLKGVDSTLKIQPAKLEDSAVYLCASTPGREYEQYFGPGTRLTVT.

This clone has just one count. The rearrangement uses TRBV28 and TRBJ2-3; 15 bases align to TRBD2. Germline values: CDR1 MDHEN, CDR2 SYDVKM. With 6 bases clipped from V and 2 bases from J, the junction kept 21 bases outside the gene matches. The length of the CDR3 is 22 residues. The CDR3 DNA follows: TGTGCCAGCAGCTCAGACCCGGGACTAGCGGGAGGCCGCGGGAGCTCCACAGATACGCAGTATTTT. It codes for CASSSDPGLAGGRGSSTDTQYF.

The chain couples TRBV5-4 to TRBJ2-7; TRBD1 matches 9 bases. With 2 bases clipped from V and 6 bases from J, the junction kept 6 bases outside the gene matches. Per germline, CDR1 SGHNT and CDR2 YYREEE (reference sequence). There are 14 residues in the CDR3. CDR3 sequence (DNA): TGTGCCAGCAGCTTCGACAGGGGGGCGTCCGAGCAGTACTTC. This codes for CASSFDRGASEQYF. Full variable domain (rest looked up from reference TRBV5-4 and TRBJ2-7): ETGVTQSPTHLIKTRGQQVTLRCSSQSGHNTVSWYQQALGQGPQFIFQYYREEENGRGNFPPRFSGLQFPNYSSELNVNALELDDSALYLCASSFDRGASEQYFGPGTRLTVT.

The chain joins TRBV18 to TRBJ2-7, with 14 bases matching TRBD2. The CDR3 has 17 amino acids. The V gene's germline CDR1 is KGHSH and CDR2 LQKENI. Trimming cost V 6 bases and J 2 bases; bases outside gene matches: 9. CDR3 region: CASSPGLAGDSPYEQYF. The CDR3 DNA reads TGTGCCAGCTCTCCGGGACTAGCGGGAGACTCCCCCTACGAGCAGTACTTC.

This chain uses TRBV21-1 with TRBJ1-1. TRBV21-1 is a pseudogene locus. The CDR3 contains 16 residues. The CDR3 region has the DNA TGTGCCAGCAGCTTTCGGACTCCAGGGCCCGGCGGTGAAGCTTTCTTT. Protein: CASSFRTPGPGGEAFF.

The chain couples TRBV28 to TRBJ2-6; D possibly corresponds to TRBD2 (6 bases). The germline gives CDR1 MDHEN, CDR2 SYDVKM. V lost 2 bases, J lost 0 bases, and 8 bases lay in between. This CDR3 has 16 amino acids. The CDR3 loop reads CASSLGGNSGANVLTF. The CDR3, as DNA: TGTGCCAGCAGTTTAGGAGGGAACTCTGGGGCCAACGTCCTGACTTTC.

This CDR3 is CASSLVTSEDTQYF. For the CDR3, the DNA is TGCGCCAGCAGCTTGGTGACTAGCGAAGATACGCAGTATTTT. The chain recombines TRBV5-1 with TRBJ2-3; 8 bases fit TRBD2. The germline CDR1 and CDR2 sequences are SGHRS and YFSETQ. There are 14 residues in the CDR3. The J segment lost 5 bases and the V segment lost 0 bases, leaving 2 bases of the junction unmatched.

This chain links TRBV7-9 with TRBJ2-3, with D possibly called TRBD1 or TRBD2 (5 bases each). V lost 4 bases and J 0 bases, leaving 11 bases between the germline ends. The germline V gene has CDR1 SEHNR and CDR2 FQNEAQ (reference sequence). The CDR3 has 15 amino acids. CDR3 DNA: TGTGCCAGCAGCTCCGGGGCTATTAGCACAGATACGCAGTATTTT. This encodes CASSSGAISTDTQYF.

In regard to this clone: The sample contains more than one DNA sequence encoding this CDR3. The rearrangement uses TRBV5-6 and TRBJ2-3; 12 positions agree with TRBD1. The CDR3 length is 15 residues. V lost 4 bases, J lost 6 bases, and 6 bases stayed unmatched. CDR1 is SGHDT, CDR2 YYEEEE, per germline. Written as DNA, the CDR3 is TGTGCCAGCAGCCCCGGGACAGGGGGCCCCGATACGCAGTATTTT. Residues: CASSPGTGGPDTQYF.

The V gene is TRBV5-1, the J gene TRBJ2-5; D is uncertain. The CDR3 extends over 14 amino acids. Trimming left V 3 bases short and J 2 bases short, with 11 bases between. Germline V gene data show CDR1 as SGHRS and CDR2 as YFSETQ. CDR3 amino acids: CASSSASRQETQYF. For the CDR3, the DNA is TGCGCCAGCAGCTCCGCGAGCCGTCAAGAGACCCAGTACTTC.

This rearrangement joins TRBV13 to TRBJ2-7; 9 bases line up with TRBD2. CDR3 length equals 15 residues. V lost 3 bases, J lost 3 bases, and 6 bases stayed unmatched. From germline, CDR1 is PRHDT and CDR2 FYEKMQ (reference sequence). CDR3 sequence: CASSLGAGGIYEQYF. The DNA for the CDR3 is TGTGCCAGCAGCTTGGGGGCGGGAGGGATCTACGAGCAGTACTTC.